This passage covers 25 T cell receptor beta chains from one sample sequenced in a study of T-cell reconstitution after alpha-beta-depleted transplantation in children. Unique molecular identifiers were built into the TCRbeta library. MiXCR was run by TCRdb on the PCR reads, yielding one entry per CDR3 protein. Of hundreds of thousands of distinct CDR3 sequences listed, about a tenth are singletons. The material sequenced was PBMCs, taken before TCRalphabeta/CD19-depleted stem cell transplant. These receptor sequences come from a child less than two years old with acute myeloid leukemia, due to receive a stem cell transplant.

This clonotype turned up a few times. The gene calls are TRBV7-3 and TRBJ1-2; TRBD1 agrees at 7 bases. Germline V gene sequence: CDR1 SGHTA, CDR2 FQGTGA. V lost 1 base and J lost 5; bases outside the gene matches: 7. The CDR3 contains 15 residues. The CDR3 loop reads CASSLKVGQAYGYTF. CDR3 bases: TGTGCCAGCAGCTTAAAGGTCGGACAGGCGTATGGCTACACCTTC.

This clonotype was detected ten times or more. The V call is TRBV5-1, the J call TRBJ2-7; D not resolved. V was trimmed by 3 bases and J by 2 bases, leaving 12 bases between them. The CDR3 covers 14 residues. Germline V gives CDR1 SGHRS, CDR2 YFSETQ. This CDR3 is CASSWGRVAYEQYF. The CDR3 bases are TGCGCCAGCAGCTGGGGTAGGGTCGCCTACGAGCAGTACTTC.

The rearrangement uses TRBV12-3 or TRBV12-4 and TRBJ2-6, with TRBD2 identical over 7 bases. The CDR3 has 18 residues. Losses at the gene ends were 5 bases for V and 0 bases for J; bases not matched to a gene: 10. The chain's CDR3 is CASSARWGGYSGANVLTF. The CDR3 bases are TGTGCCAGCAGTGCCCGCTGGGGGGGATACTCTGGGGCCAACGTCCTGACTTTC.

This clonotype was counted many times. This chain joins TRBV29-1 and TRBJ1-3; tentative D call: TRBD1 (5 bases). CDR3 size: 15 residues. Germline-derived CDR1 and CDR2 are SQVTM and ANQGSEA. The germline V and J ends were trimmed by 4 bases and 0 bases, with 13 bases remaining between them. CDR3 region: CSVAGTGYSGNTIYF. The DNA of the CDR3 is TGCAGCGTTGCGGGGACCGGATACTCTGGAAACACCATATATTTT.

This sequence joins TRBV18 and TRBJ2-7; the D call may be TRBD1 or TRBD2 (5 bases each). V lost 3 bases to trimming and J lost 7 bases, with 16 bases between them. The CDR3 spans 14 residues. Looked up from germline, CDR1 is KGHSH and CDR2 is LQKENI. The CDR3: CASSPPGRRLEQYF. Here the CDR3 DNA reads TGTGCCAGCTCACCCCCGGGACGGAGGTTAGAGCAGTACTTC.

This clonotype was counted ten times or more. The V gene is TRBV3-1, the J gene TRBJ1-6; D uncertain. Trimming stripped 1 base from V and 0 bases from J, with 13 bases between. This CDR3 is built from 18 residues. Germline loops: CDR1 LGHDT, CDR2 YNNKEL (reference sequence). CDR3: CASSQVKVQSSYNSPLHF. DNA of the CDR3: TGTGCCAGCAGCCAAGTGAAGGTCCAGAGCTCCTATAATTCACCCCTCCACTTT.

This clonotype was counted at least ten times. The CDR3 coding sequence is TGTGCCAGCAGCTTTAGGGGGTCTGGGGCCAACGTCCTGACTTTC. Protein: CASSFRGSGANVLTF. The chain has TRBV7-9 and TRBJ2-6; D may be TRBD1 (6 bases). CDR1 is SEHNR and CDR2 is FQNEAQ in the germline V gene (reference sequence). Trimming shortened V by 3 bases and J by 1 base, and 7 bases separated the two germline ends. The CDR3 extends over 15 amino acids.

This clonotype is a singleton in its sample. This sequence joins TRBV9 and TRBJ2-5; no clear D. Trimming stripped 0 bases from V and 5 bases from J, with 11 bases between. This CDR3 contains 14 residues. The germline gives CDR1 SGDLS, CDR2 YYNGEE. This CDR3 is CASSVELSRETQYF. The CDR3, as DNA: TGTGCCAGCAGCGTAGAACTTTCTCGGGAGACCCAGTACTTC.

This clonotype was seen many times. This chain uses TRBV20-1 with TRBJ2-1; TRBD2 matches at 8 bases. The V segment lost 2 bases and the J segment 8 bases; nucleotides outside the gene matches: 2. The length of the CDR3 is 12 residues. In germline, CDR1 is DFQATT, CDR2 SNEGSKA (reference sequence). The CDR3 coding sequence is TGCAGTGCTAGAACTAGCGGATATGAGCAGTTCTTC. Translating it yields CSARTSGYEQFF.

This clonotype was counted many times. The V gene is TRBV20-1, the J gene TRBJ2-1; possibly TRBD2 for D (5 bases). The V end lost 0 bases, the J end lost 6 bases, and 9 bases lay between the germline ends. The germline CDR1 and CDR2 sequences are DFQATT and SNEGSKA (reference sequence). This CDR3 is 13 amino acids long. The CDR3 sequence is CSARDWLANEQFF. The CDR3 coding sequence is TGCAGTGCTAGAGATTGGCTAGCCAATGAGCAGTTCTTC.

By share of the sample, this clonotype is medium-sized. The rearrangement links TRBV7-2 to TRBJ2-3; 8 bases match TRBD2. CDR1 and CDR2 (germline): SGHTA, FQGNSA. The J segment lost 4 bases and the V segment lost 0 bases, leaving 0 bases of the junction unmatched. CDR3 size: 14 residues. CDR3 protein: CASSLARGADTQYF. CDR3 nucleotide sequence: TGTGCCAGCAGCTTAGCGCGGGGGGCAGATACGCAGTATTTT. Full variable domain (remainder filled in from reference TRBV7-2 and TRBJ2-3): GAGVSQSPSNKVTEKGKDVELRCDPISGHTALYWYRQSLGQGLEFLIYFQGNSAPDKSGLPSDRFSAERTGGSVSTLTIQRTQQEDSAVYLCASSLARGADTQYFGPGTRLTVL.

This clonotype has a count of ten or more. This rearrangement joins TRBV12-3 or TRBV12-4 to TRBJ2-1; weak D call: TRBD1 (5 bases). Trimming removed 3 bases from V and 12 bases from J, with 9 bases in between. The CDR3 is 11 residues long. The CDR3 sequence is CASSLTQGQFF. DNA for the CDR3: TGTGCCAGCAGTTTGACTCAGGGGCAGTTCTTC.

The chain couples TRBV7-9 to TRBJ1-2, with no clear D. This CDR3 is 11 amino acids long. V lost 2 bases to trimming and J lost 8 bases, with 6 bases between them. CDR1 is SEHNR, CDR2 FQNEAQ, per germline (reference sequence). CDR3 in amino acids: CASSLNQGYTF. The CDR3 bases are TGTGCCAGCAGCTTAAACCAGGGCTACACCTTC.

This clonotype has a count of ten or more. The CDR3 DNA follows: TGTGCCAGCAGTTTGACAACTAATGAAAAACTGTTTTTT. Its protein is CASSLTTNEKLFF. V is TRBV12-3 or TRBV12-4 and J is TRBJ1-4; D gene unclear. V was trimmed by 3 bases and J by 0 bases, leaving 2 bases between them. The CDR3 loop spans 13 amino acids.

This clonotype has a count of ten or more. This chain uses TRBV27 with TRBJ2-1; D perhaps matches TRBD2 (6 bases). This CDR3 spans 14 amino acids. Germline CDR1 MNHEY, CDR2 SMNVEV (reference sequence). V was clipped by 5 bases and J by 4 bases, with 12 bases between them. The CDR3 loop is CASSRAGFYNEQFF. The CDR3 DNA reads as TGTGCCAGCAGTCGGGCGGGGTTTTACAATGAGCAGTTCTTC.

In this sample, this clonotype turned up many times. The chain recombines TRBV20-1 with TRBJ1-5, with D perhaps matching TRBD1 (5 bases). Germline assignment: CDR1 DFQATT and CDR2 SNEGSKA (reference sequence). This CDR3 is 13 amino acids long. Trimming left V 1 base short and J 5 bases short, with 9 bases between. DNA for the CDR3: TGCAGTGCTAGAGTATGGGGGGATCAGCCCCAGCATTTT. It codes for CSARVWGDQPQHF.

On this clonotype: It may be a read error: a sequence one base away is much more abundant. The chain combines TRBV12-3 or TRBV12-4 with TRBJ2-2; 8 bases agree with TRBD2. This CDR3 contains 18 residues. The CDR3 region has the DNA TGTACCAGCAGGGGCCCGGGAGGGTATCTCGCGAACACCGGGGAGCTGTTTTTT. It codes for CTSRGPGGYLANTGELFF.

This clonotype was recorded at least ten times. The V call is TRBV7-2, the J call TRBJ2-7; D is unclear. V lost 4 bases, J lost 2 bases, and 12 bases lay in between. The CDR3 consists of 14 residues. Looked up from germline, CDR1 is SGHTA and CDR2 is FQGNSA. The DNA for the CDR3 is TGTGCCAGCAGCTCTAGACGGGTGACCTACGAGCAGTACTTC. Translation gives CASSSRRVTYEQYF. The complete variable domain, with remaining parts taken from reference TRBV7-2 and TRBJ2-7, reads GAGVSQSPSNKVTEKGKDVELRCDPISGHTALYWYRQSLGQGLEFLIYFQGNSAPDKSGLPSDRFSAERTGGSVSTLTIQRTQQEDSAVYLCASSSRRVTYEQYFGPGTRLTVT.

This clonotype has at least ten counts. The V call is TRBV20-1, the J call TRBJ2-3, with TRBD2 matching 11 bases. Germline V gene sequence: CDR1 DFQATT, CDR2 SNEGSKA (reference sequence). V shed 4 bases and J 2 bases; nucleotides not matched to a gene: 11. This CDR3 is 17 amino acids long. CDR3 in amino acids: CSANVPGTSGPTDTQYF. The CDR3 DNA follows: TGCAGTGCTAACGTTCCCGGGACTAGCGGACCCACAGATACGCAGTATTTT.

The rearrangement uses TRBV28 and TRBJ2-7; 11 bases are a match to TRBD2. Germline V lookup: CDR1 MDHEN, CDR2 SYDVKM. The length of the CDR3 is 14 residues. V trimming: 6 bases; J trimming: 4 bases; junction bases outside the gene matches: 5. The CDR3 is CASRPGTSGYEQYF. The CDR3 nucleotides are TGTGCCAGCAGACCCGGGACTAGCGGTTACGAGCAGTACTTC.

The J gene is TRBJ1-1, the V gene TRBV11-1; D is ambiguous. CDR1 and CDR2 from the germline V gene are SGHAT and FQDESV (reference sequence). The CDR3 is 13 amino acids. Trimming took 5 bases from V and 0 from J, leaving 7 bases between them. CDR3 residues: CASSREMNTEAFF. The CDR3 DNA reads TGTGCCAGCAGCCGCGAAATGAACACTGAAGCTTTCTTT.

On this clonotype: A much larger clonotype is one base distant, so this may be a read error. This chain joins TRBV29-1 and TRBJ1-2; the D is unclear. Germline V gene sequence: CDR1 SQVTM, CDR2 ANQGSEA. CDR3 length: 12 amino acids. The CDR3 DNA reads as TGCAGCGTTGAAATGGCTCTCTATGGCGACACCTTC. It codes for CSVEMALYGDTF. Full variable domain (rest looked up from reference TRBV29-1 and TRBJ1-2): SAVISQKPSRDICQRGTSLTIQCQVDSQVTMMFWYRQQPGQSLTLIATANQGSEATYESGFVIDKFPISRPNLTFSTLTVSNMSPEDSSIYLCSVEMALYGDTFGSGTRLTVV.

This clonotype was found once. The chain employs TRBV4-3 and TRBJ2-3; 9 nucleotides line up with TRBD2. The V gene end was trimmed by 0 bases and the J gene end by 5 bases; junction bases not matched to a gene: 0. This CDR3 is 14 amino acids long. Germline V gives CDR1 LGHNA, CDR2 YSLEER. CDR3 in DNA: TGCGCCAGCAGCCAAGAACTAGCGGGAGATACGCAGTATTTT. Translated, it gives CASSQELAGDTQYF.

This clonotype was observed many times. This chain connects TRBV5-5 to TRBJ1-1, with D tentatively TRBD1 (6 bases). Looked up from germline, CDR1 is SGHKS and CDR2 is YYEKEE (reference sequence). V was trimmed by 3 bases and J by 5 bases, leaving 23 bases between them. The CDR3 is made up of 17 amino acids. Written as DNA, the CDR3 is TGTGCCAGCAGCTGGGGGGCACAGGGCGACGGTAGGACTGAAGCTTTCTTT. It codes for CASSWGAQGDGRTEAFF.

This clonotype was found many times. CDR3 amino acids: CASRSGDEQFF. The DNA of the CDR3 is TGTGCCAGCAGGTCGGGAGACGAGCAGTTCTTC. The chain couples TRBV12-3 or TRBV12-4 to TRBJ2-1, with D possibly matching TRBD2 (6 bases). The CDR3 sequence is 11 residues long. V lost 6 bases, J lost 10 bases, and 10 bases lay in between.